These T cell receptor beta chains were read from a single sample in a study of molecular identifiers for immune sequencing clone quantification. MiXCR, run by TCRdb on the PCR reads, gives a single entry per CDR3 protein. The data contain about 640,000 distinct CDR3 sequences, roughly 21% of them seen just once; the ten biggest clones take up approximately 0.9%. Sample: naive CD8+ T cells from blood, with Jurkat cell RNA spiked in. These receptors were taken from a human donor in good health. Some libraries in this study had Jurkat cell RNA spiked in. Each CDR3 is given with its conserved first and last residue. The order of the fields is V gene, clone size, CDR3 length, J gene, D gene, CDR3 protein, CDR3 DNA. The D gene is left open where the match is weak. Rows give clone size only sometimes, using once, few, many, or a class for an expanded clone.

>TRBV27|many|14|TRBJ2-6|-
CASSLRPGANVLTF
TGTGCCAGCAGTTTACGTCCTGGGGCCAACGTCCTGACTTTC
>TRBV12-3/TRBV12-4|many|14|TRBJ2-1|-
CASSTRLAYNEQFF
TGTGCCAGCAGTACCCGACTGGCCTACAATGAGCAGTTCTTC
>TRBV6-6|many|12|TRBJ2-5|-
CASGLGGETQYF
TGTGCCAGCGGTTTAGGCGGTGAGACCCAGTACTTC
>TRBV6-5|many|13|TRBJ2-1|-
CASSYVPGHEQFF
TGTGCCAGCAGTTACGTTCCGGGGCATGAGCAGTTCTTC
>TRBV7-6|many|18|TRBJ2-2|TRBD2
CASSLALRLAGDTGELFF
TGTGCCAGCAGCTTAGCCCTCCGACTAGCGGGAGACACCGGGGAGCTGTTTTTT
>TRBV28|few|14|TRBJ2-3|TRBD1
CASSVDRGLRTQYF
TGTGCCAGCAGTGTGGACAGGGGGCTACGCACGCAGTATTTT
>TRBV30|many|15|TRBJ2-3|TRBD1
CAWSVDRKSTDTQYF
TGTGCCTGGAGTGTGGACAGGAAGAGCACAGATACGCAGTATTTT
>TRBV3-1|-|17|TRBJ2-6|-
CASGQERASSGANVLTF
TGTGCCAGCGGCCAAGAGAGGGCGAGCTCTGGGGCCAACGTCCTGACTTTC
>TRBV14|many|14|TRBJ2-7|-
CASSLSGVVYEQYF
TGTGCCAGCAGCCTATCGGGGGTTGTTTACGAGCAGTACTTC
>TRBV4-3|few|16|TRBJ2-7|-
CASSQGRGGPRAEQYF
TGCGCCAGCAGCCAGGGGCGCGGAGGTCCTCGGGCCGAGCAGTACTTC
>TRBV20-1|-|16|TRBJ1-1|-
CSVRVDGIGVNTEAFF
TGCAGTGTTAGAGTGGATGGGATTGGAGTAAACACTGAAGCTTTCTTT
>TRBV27|few|17|TRBJ2-1|-
CASSFSESWTATNEQFF
TGTGCCAGCAGTTTTTCTGAGTCGTGGACGGCCACCAATGAGCAGTTCTTC
>TRBV19|few|13|TRBJ2-7|-
CASSRVEAYEQYF
TGTGCCAGTAGTCGGGTGGAAGCCTACGAGCAGTACTTC
>TRBV9|-|15|TRBJ2-7|-
CASSPDPGLSNEQYF
TGTGCCAGCAGCCCCGACCCGGGATTGAGTAACGAGCAGTACTTC
>TRBV5-1|-|13|TRBJ2-7|-
CRTPGHGDYEQYF
TGCCGTACCCCGGGACACGGGGACTACGAGCAGTACTTC
>TRBV5-6|-|14|TRBJ2-7|TRBD1
CASSDRDRGYEQYF
TGTGCCAGCAGCGACCGGGACAGGGGCTACGAGCAGTACTTC
>TRBV4-3|many|13|TRBJ2-7|-
CASSLVGTYEQYF
TGCGCCAGCAGCCTCGTCGGTACCTACGAGCAGTACTTC
>TRBV6-7|few|14|TRBJ1-1|-
CASSGASANTEAFF
TGTGCCAGCAGTGGGGCGAGTGCGAACACTGAAGCTTTCTTT
>TRBV5-1|many|16|TRBJ2-2|-
CASSLLGKSNTGELFF
TGCGCCAGCAGCTTGTTGGGCAAATCGAACACCGGGGAGCTGTTTTTT
>TRBV4-3|many|16|TRBJ2-7|-
CASSQDVGTLDYEQYF
TGCGCCAGCAGCCAAGATGTTGGGACTTTGGATTACGAGCAGTACTTC
>TRBV9|few|17|TRBJ2-3|TRBD2
CASSTPSVAGTTGTQYF
TGTGCCAGCAGCACCCCGTCCGTAGCGGGGACGACAGGTACGCAGTATTTT
>TRBV5-1|many|15|TRBJ2-7|TRBD2
CASSFGAGGLNEQYF
TGCGCCAGCAGCTTCGGGGCGGGAGGATTAAACGAGCAGTACTTC
>TRBV7-9|many|15|TRBJ2-2|TRBD2
CASSLVSGITGELFF
TGTGCCAGCAGCTTAGTTAGCGGGATCACCGGGGAGCTGTTTTTT
>TRBV6-2/TRBV6-3|many|13|TRBJ1-2|-
CASSYVGKGGYTF
TGTGCCAGCAGTTACGTGGGAAAGGGAGGCTACACCTTC
>TRBV3-1|many|15|TRBJ1-3|-
CASSHPLRTGNTIYF
TGTGCCAGCAGCCATCCCCTCCGGACTGGAAACACCATATATTTT
>TRBV9|-|14|TRBJ2-6|-
CASSVSNGANVLTF
TGTGCCAGCAGCGTATCGAATGGGGCCAACGTCCTGACTTTC
>TRBV7-6|-|15|TRBJ1-1|-
CASSLASGGGTEAFF
TGTGCCAGCAGCTTAGCCTCTGGGGGGGGCACTGAAGCTTTCTTT
>TRBV13|few|12|TRBJ2-7|-
CASSPRGFEQYF
TGTGCCAGCAGCCCCAGGGGTTTCGAGCAGTACTTC
>TRBV20-1|-|12|TRBJ1-1|-
CSARSRYTEAFF
TGCAGTGCTAGAAGCAGATACACTGAAGCTTTCTTT
>TRBV4-3|many|13|TRBJ2-1|-
CASSQASGNEQFF
TGCGCCAGCAGCCAAGCTTCGGGCAATGAGCAGTTCTTC
>TRBV30|many|13|TRBJ1-1|TRBD1
CAWSIQGRTEAFF
TGTGCCTGGTCAATACAGGGGCGGACTGAAGCTTTCTTT
>TRBV28|few|15|TRBJ2-2|TRBD2
CASRRLAGGSGELFF
TGTGCCAGCAGAAGACTAGCGGGAGGGTCCGGGGAGCTGTTTTTT
>TRBV6-2/TRBV6-3|many|14|TRBJ1-1|-
CASSYLSGGVEAFF
TGTGCCAGCAGTTACTTGTCGGGGGGAGTTGAAGCTTTCTTT
>TRBV7-9|few|16|TRBJ2-7|-
CASSLAAGDSRNEQYF
TGTGCCAGCAGCTTAGCGGCAGGGGATAGTAGGAACGAGCAGTACTTC
>TRBV13|once|19|TRBJ2-3|TRBD2
CASSLTPPWAGDVTDTQCF
TGTGCCAGCAGCTTAACCCCCCCATGGGCGGGGGACGTCACAGATACGCAGTGTTTT
>TRBV28|many|14|TRBJ1-6|-
CASSFPGHGGGDHF
TGTGCCAGCAGTTTCCCGGGACACGGAGGAGGAGACCACTTT
>TRBV15|many|14|TRBJ2-2|-
CATSPRDLAGELFF
TGTGCCACCAGCCCCAGGGACTTGGCCGGGGAGCTGTTTTTT
>TRBV12-5|many|16|TRBJ1-1|-
CASGFFEVRANTEAFF
TGTGCTAGTGGTTTTTTCGAGGTGAGGGCGAACACTGAAGCTTTCTTT
>TRBV27|few|15|TRBJ1-2|-
CASSSGPGWSNGYTF
TGTGCCAGCAGTTCCGGACCTGGCTGGTCGAATGGCTACACCTTC
>TRBV29-1|many|13|TRBJ2-7|TRBD1
CSVVGQVSYEQYF
TGCAGCGTCGTGGGACAGGTCTCCTACGAGCAGTACTTC
>TRBV10-3|-|13|TRBJ1-1|-
CAIRIGANTEAFF
TGTGCCATCAGGATTGGAGCGAACACTGAAGCTTTCTTT
>TRBV4-3|many|16|TRBJ2-3|TRBD2
CASSATASGSTDTQYF
TGCGCCAGCAGCGCCACCGCTAGCGGGAGCACAGATACGCAGTATTTT
>TRBV29-1|many|15|TRBJ2-7|TRBD2
CSVDFTSGSVYEQYF
TGCAGCGTTGATTTCACTAGCGGGAGTGTGTACGAGCAGTACTTC
>TRBV27|many|13|TRBJ2-7|-
CASSLAGLHEQYF
TGTGCCAGCAGTCTAGCAGGGCTACACGAGCAGTACTTC
>TRBV4-3|many|17|TRBJ2-7|-
CASSQVLAGPSSGEQYF
TGCGCCAGCAGCCAAGTTCTTGCGGGACCCTCCTCGGGCGAGCAGTACTTC
>TRBV27|many|17|TRBJ2-3|TRBD1
CASSLALTGGRTDTQYF
TGTGCCAGCAGTTTAGCCTTGACAGGGGGCCGCACAGATACGCAGTATTTT
>TRBV28|many|14|TRBJ2-7|-
CASRPGKYLYEQYF
TGTGCCAGCAGGCCCGGGAAGTACCTCTACGAGCAGTACTTC
>TRBV5-1|many|14|TRBJ1-1|-
CASSDGTSLTEAFF
TGCGCCAGCAGCGACGGGACAAGTCTCACTGAAGCTTTCTTT
>TRBV30|many|11|TRBJ1-1|-
CAWSLHTEAFF
TGTGCCTGGAGTCTACACACTGAAGCTTTCTTT
>TRBV7-7|many|16|TRBJ2-3|TRBD2
CASSSGLAGVLDTQYF
TGTGCTAGCAGCTCGGGACTAGCGGGAGTGCTAGATACGCAGTATTTT
>TRBV20-1|many|13|TRBJ2-2|-
CSAGYANTGELFF
TGCAGTGCTGGGTATGCGAACACCGGGGAGCTGTTTTTT
>TRBV4-3|few|14|TRBJ2-7|-
CASSQPTRGYEQYF
TGCGCCAGCAGCCAACCAACCCGGGGTTACGAGCAGTACTTC
>TRBV4-3|-|16|TRBJ2-1|TRBD2
CASSQGVVAGGFEQFF
TGCGCCAGCAGCCAGGGTGTGGTAGCGGGAGGTTTTGAGCAGTTCTTC
>TRBV19|-|13|TRBJ2-1|TRBD2
CASTGGVRGEQFF
TGTGCCAGTACGGGGGGGGTCCGCGGTGAGCAGTTCTTC
>TRBV19|many|13|TRBJ2-3|-
CASSIGGTDTQYF
TGTGCCAGTAGTATCGGAGGAACAGATACGCAGTATTTT
>TRBV28|many|14|TRBJ2-6|-
CASSLFTGANVLTF
TGTGCCAGCAGTTTGTTCACTGGGGCCAACGTCCTGACTTTC
>TRBV29-1|many|13|TRBJ2-2|-
CSAKGQNTGELFF
TGCAGCGCAAAGGGACAGAACACCGGGGAGCTGTTTTTT
>TRBV7-8|many|17|TRBJ1-1|-
CASSSPGGEIMNTEAFF
TGTGCCAGCAGCTCACCTGGTGGGGAGATCATGAACACTGAAGCTTTCTTT
>TRBV30|many|15|TRBJ2-5|TRBD1
CAWSVPGGIQETQYF
TGTGCCTGGAGTGTGCCAGGGGGCATCCAAGAGACCCAGTACTTC